This T cell receptor beta chain appears in the sequencing data of a study of molecular identifiers for immune sequencing clone quantification. V lost 4 bases and J 1 base, leaving 13 bases between the germline ends. CDR3 size: 15 residues. CDR1 is LNHDA, CDR2 SQIVND, per germline (reference sequence). Each CDR3 protein gets one entry after TCRdb re-called the PCR reads with MiXCR. The sample records just under 650,000 distinct CDR3 sequences, nearly 20% being singletons. This chain connects TRBV19 to TRBJ1-1; unclear D gene. The sequenced sample consisted of naive CD8+ T cells from blood, with Jurkat cell RNA spiked in. As for subset: FACS-sorted CD8+CD4-CCR7+CD45RA+ naive T cells. The receptor was derived from a human donor in good health. Some libraries in this study had Jurkat cell RNA spiked in. As DNA, the CDR3 is TGTGCCAGTAGTAGTGTTACGAGTTCGAACACTGAAGCTTTCTTT. It yields the protein CASSSVTSSNTEAFF.